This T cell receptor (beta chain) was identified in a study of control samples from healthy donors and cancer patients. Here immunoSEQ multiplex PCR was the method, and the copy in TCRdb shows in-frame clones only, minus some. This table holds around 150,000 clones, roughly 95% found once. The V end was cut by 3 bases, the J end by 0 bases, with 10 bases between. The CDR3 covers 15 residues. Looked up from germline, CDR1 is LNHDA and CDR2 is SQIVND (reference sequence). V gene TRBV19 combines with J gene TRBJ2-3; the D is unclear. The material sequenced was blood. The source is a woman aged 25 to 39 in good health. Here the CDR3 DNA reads TGTGCCAGTAGTATTAGACACCTTAGCACAGATACGCAGTATTTT. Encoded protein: CASSIRHLSTDTQYF.